The text below deals with one T cell receptor (beta chain). The data derive from a study of molecular identifiers for immune sequencing clone quantification. Study-wide background: The replicates split RNA from around 20,000 or 100,000 naive CD8 cells five ways and sequenced four.

V lost 4 bases, J lost 2 bases, and 11 bases stayed unmatched. This CDR3 contains 16 residues. In germline, CDR1 is SGDLS, CDR2 YYNGEE. From the PCR reads, TCRdb called clonotypes with MiXCR, one entry per CDR3 protein. The sample includes about 630,000 distinct CDR3 sequences, 25% of them seen just once. Each library that profiled naive CD8 cells came from roughly 20,000 to 1,000,000 sorted cells with 10%, 30% or 50% RNA. When naive CD8 T cells were sorted, they were gated as CD8+CD4-CCR7+CD45RA+. Sequencing was done on a sample of naive CD8+ T cells from blood, with Jurkat cell RNA spiked in. Subset reported: FACS-sorted CD8+CD4-CCR7+CD45RA+ naive T cells. The genes are TRBV9 and TRBJ2-7, with 8 positions matching TRBD1. The sequence came from a human donor in good health. Some libraries in this study had Jurkat cell RNA spiked in. The CDR3 region has the DNA TGTGCCAGCAGCCTAAACCAAGGACAGGGCCCCTACGAGCAGTACTTC. Protein: CASSLNQGQGPYEQYF.